What follows are 12 T cell receptor beta chains derived from one specimen sequenced in a study of beta chain features in type 1 diabetes. Study-wide points: Shortening that was moderate but significant affected the TCRB CDR3s of Type 1 diabetes patients in all four CD4+ subsets.

Antigens of these TCRs are unknown. Sequenced material consisted of expressed TCRB transcripts (all of the isolated RNA was reverse transcribed). Repertoires were generated with immunoSEQ multiplex PCR, while TCRdb's copy carries only in-frame clones and drops some. This table has about 250,000 clones, roughly 10% appearing once. Sequencing input: naive CD4+ T cells from blood. The receptor set was obtained from a man aged 30 to 45 with type 1 diabetes.

The chain has TRBV10-2 and TRBJ2-5, with TRBD2 matching 13 bases. CDR1 WSHSY and CDR2 SAAADI come from the germline V gene. The length of the CDR3 is 17 residues. Losses at the gene ends were 3 bases for V and 5 bases for J; bases not matched to a gene: 9. The CDR3 here is CASSEYTSGGALETQYF. CDR3 DNA sequence: TGCGCCAGCAGTGAATATACTAGCGGGGGGGCTTTGGAGACCCAGTACTTC.

This clone was counted only a few times. V usage is TRBV9 and J usage is TRBJ2-5, with TRBD2 identical over 8 bases. The CDR3 sequence is 15 residues long. In germline, CDR1 is SGDLS, CDR2 YYNGEE. The ends lost 0 bases at V and 2 bases at J; junction bases unmatched: 3. The CDR3 spells CASSVGGLEQETQYF. DNA for the CDR3: TGTGCCAGCAGCGTAGGGGGACTAGAGCAAGAGACCCAGTACTTC.

The sample holds a few counts of this clone. CDR3 DNA sequence: TGCGCCAGCAGCCAGACTAGCGGGTTTCGCACAGATACGCAGTATTTT. Translation: CASSQTSGFRTDTQYF. This chain connects TRBV4-1 to TRBJ2-3; TRBD2 matches 10 bases. Trimming removed 3 bases from V and 1 base from J; junction bases left unmatched: 4. The CDR3 length is 16 residues. Looked up from germline, CDR1 is MGHRA and CDR2 is YSYEKL.

The chain employs TRBV29-1 and TRBJ1-2; no reliable D call. There are 11 residues in the CDR3. Per germline, CDR1 SQVTM and CDR2 ANQGSEA. Trimming removed 1 base at V and 6 bases at J, with 6 bases between. CDR3 nucleotide sequence: TGCAGCGTTGAAGGGACTGATGGCTACACCTTC. Translating it yields CSVEGTDGYTF.

This chain joins TRBV6-5 and TRBJ2-5, with TRBD2 as a possible D gene (6 bases). Trimming stripped 5 bases from V and 1 base from J, with 11 bases between. In germline, CDR1 is MNHEY, CDR2 SVGAGI. The CDR3 is made up of 14 amino acids. The CDR3 DNA follows: TGTGCCAGCAGTCGACGGGACTCCCAAGAGACCCAGTACTTC. Encoded protein: CASSRRDSQETQYF.

This clone appeared a few times. V gene TRBV6-5 combines with J gene TRBJ2-5; D is possibly TRBD1 (5 bases). Trimming took off 5 bases at V and 5 bases at J, with 15 bases between the two ends. The CDR3 covers 14 residues. Germline V gives CDR1 MNHEY, CDR2 SVGAGI. The CDR3 region is CASSEDRQWETQYF. The CDR3 coding sequence is TGTGCCAGCAGTGAAGATAGACAGTGGGAGACCCAGTACTTC.

This clone was seen just once. The V call is TRBV18, the J call TRBJ2-1; D uncertain. CDR1 and CDR2 from the germline V gene are KGHSH and LQKENI. Trimming took off 1 base at V and 7 bases at J, with 5 bases between the two ends. CDR3 length equals 12 residues. CDR3 sequence: CASSPQENEQFF. In DNA form, the CDR3 reads TGTGCCAGCTCACCACAGGAGAATGAGCAGTTCTTC.

This clone was counted between two and nine times. The J gene is TRBJ1-3, the V gene TRBV6-6; D unclear. Germline loops: CDR1 MNHNY, CDR2 SVGAGI (reference sequence). V was pared by 6 bases and J by 0 bases, with 9 bases between. The CDR3 length is 14 residues. The DNA of the CDR3 is TGTGCCAGCAGCCTTATCTACTCTGGAAACACCATATATTTT. The encoded protein is CASSLIYSGNTIYF.

The CDR3 nucleotides read TGTGCCACCAGCAGATCCTCAGCAGATACGCAGTATTTT. Amino acid sequence: CATSRSSADTQYF. The chain is built from TRBV15 and TRBJ2-3; D gene uncertain. V dropped 2 bases and J dropped 4 bases, with 7 bases sitting between them. This CDR3 comprises 13 residues. CDR1 LNHNV and CDR2 YYDKDF come from the germline V gene (reference sequence).

This clone was seen only a few times. The V gene is TRBV23-1, the J gene TRBJ1-6, with a tentative D call TRBD1 (5 bases). TRBV23-1 is sorted into the ORF group, with uncertain function. V lost 3 bases to trimming and J lost 10 bases, with 19 bases between them. This CDR3 has 16 amino acids. CDR3 sequence (DNA): TGCGCCAGCAGTCAGAGTTTTGGGGACTCAGCGTCACCCCTCCACTTT. Translation gives CASSQSFGDSASPLHF.

This clone has more than one count but fewer than ten. The rearrangement uses TRBV14 and TRBJ1-2; a possible D gene is TRBD1 (5 bases). This CDR3 is 13 amino acids long. V shed 1 base and J shed 9 bases, with 12 bases lying between them. CDR1 SGHDN and CDR2 FVKESK come from the germline V gene. The CDR3: CASSQVGGWSYTF. CDR3 nucleotide sequence: TGTGCCAGCAGCCAAGTCGGGGGTTGGAGCTACACCTTC.

This clone was seen a few times. This chain joins TRBV5-1 and TRBJ2-1; 9 nucleotides align to TRBD1. Unmatched junction bases numbered 4, after V lost 5 bases and J lost 7 bases. The CDR3 totals 13 residues. Germline V CDR1 and CDR2: SGHRS, YFSETQ. CDR3 sequence: CASSQTGGNEQFF. The CDR3 bases are TGCGCCAGCAGTCAGACAGGGGGGAATGAGCAGTTCTTC.